The T cell receptor beta chain described here comes from a study of blood T cell repertoires in COVID-19. Study information: The samples span acute and convalescent COVID-19 from the United States, Italy and Spain. Nucleic acid was either cDNA or gDNA, and it came from T cells, B-cell-depleted T cells, or PBMCs.

Per the original methods: Quantification of nucleated cells was approximated via reference gene primer amplification. The assay was immunoSEQ multiplex PCR, and TCRdb's table has in-frame clones only and misses some. D and trimming come from the DNA, and the V and J calls and clone size come from that table. The repertoire holds around 90,000 clones, around 90% seen once, with around 2.1% in the top ten. Seattle's cohort entered during active infection and was followed longitudinally. Germline V gene data show CDR1 as KGHSH and CDR2 as LQKENI. The CDR3 runs to 14 residues. Between the trimmed V and J ends, which lost 4 bases and 5 bases, there was a span of 14 bases.

The TCR was taken from a middle-aged man with COVID-19, enrolled during active disease. The sample comprised peripheral blood. The chain has TRBV18 and TRBJ1-1; D possibly corresponds to TRBD1 (6 bases). In nucleotides, the CDR3 is TGTGCCAGCTCACGACAGGACGTTGGGACTGAAGCTTTCTTT. This sequence encodes CASSRQDVGTEAFF.